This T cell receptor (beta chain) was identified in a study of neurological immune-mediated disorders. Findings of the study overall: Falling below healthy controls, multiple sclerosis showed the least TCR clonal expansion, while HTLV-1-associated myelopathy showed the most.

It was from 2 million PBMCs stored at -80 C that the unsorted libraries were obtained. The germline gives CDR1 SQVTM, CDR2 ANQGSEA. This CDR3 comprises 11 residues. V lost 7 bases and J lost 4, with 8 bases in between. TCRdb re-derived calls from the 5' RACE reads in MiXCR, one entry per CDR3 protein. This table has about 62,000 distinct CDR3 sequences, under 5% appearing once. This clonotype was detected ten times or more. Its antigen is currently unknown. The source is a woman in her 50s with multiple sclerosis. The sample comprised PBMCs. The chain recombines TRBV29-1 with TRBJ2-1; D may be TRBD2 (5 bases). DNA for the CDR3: TGCAGCGGTCGGGGATACAATGAGCAGTTCTTC. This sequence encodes CSGRGYNEQFF.